These T cell receptor beta chains were read from a single sample in a study of preoperative IRX-2 immunotherapy in early breast cancer. The protocol was immunoSEQ multiplex PCR, while the TCRdb copy is restricted to in-frame clones and leaves out a portion. The table shows tens of thousands of clones, with 85% to 90% occurring only once. Material: tumor tissue, obtained after IRX-2 immunotherapy. These receptors came from a human donor with breast cancer. The CDR3 runs from the conserved cysteine through the conserved F or W. The order of the fields is J gene, D gene, V gene, clone size, CDR3 protein, CDR3 DNA. The D gene is left open where the match is weak. The listing skips clone size in some rows; elsewhere it reads once, few, many or a size class.

J: TRBJ2-4
D: TRBD1
V: TRBV6-8
size: .
CDR3: CASSPNRGQLAKNIQYF
DNA: TGTGCCAGCAGCCCGAACAGGGGTCAGTTAGCCAAAAACATTCAGTACTTC

J: TRBJ2-3
D: TRBD2
V: TRBV5-1
size: once
CDR3: CASSWKAGGTTDTQYF
DNA: TGCGCCAGCAGCTGGAAAGCGGGGGGGACCACAGATACGCAGTATTTT

J: TRBJ1-5
D: .
V: TRBV5-8
size: .
CDR3: CASTLSPNQPQHF
DNA: TGTGCCAGTACTCTGAGTCCAAATCAGCCCCAGCATTTT

J: TRBJ2-5
D: .
V: TRBV7-1
size: .
CDR3: CASSLVVSETQYF
DNA: TGTGCCAGCAGCTTAGTAGTTTCAGAGACCCAGTACTTC

J: TRBJ1-4
D: .
V: TRBV5-1
size: .
CDR3: CASRLTGWDEKLFF
DNA: TGCGCCAGCAGACTGACAGGCTGGGATGAAAAACTGTTTTTT

J: TRBJ2-6
D: TRBD1
V: TRBV6-8
size: .
CDR3: CASSYLITGTGRSNGANVLTF
DNA: TGTGCCAGCAGTTACCTTATCACCGGGACAGGGCGATCAAATGGGGCCAACGTCCTGACTTTC

J: TRBJ1-1
D: TRBD1
V: TRBV19
size: .
CDR3: CASRRGHSSTEAFF
DNA: TGTGCCAGTAGGAGGGGGCATTCGTCCACTGAAGCTTTCTTT

J: TRBJ1-2
D: TRBD1
V: TRBV6-8
size: .
CDR3: CASSDSVAGQVVTF
DNA: TGTGCCAGCAGTGACTCAGTCGCAGGACAGGTAGTTACCTTC

J: TRBJ2-6
D: TRBD1
V: TRBV19
size: .
CDR3: CASTQGAVSGANVLTF
DNA: TGTGCCAGTACACAGGGGGCCGTCTCTGGGGCCAACGTCCTGACTTTC

J: TRBJ2-7
D: TRBD2
V: TRBV23-1
size: .
CDR3: CASSQILAGDSYEQYF
DNA: TGCGCCAGCAGCCAGATCTTAGCGGGTGATTCCTACGAGCAGTACTTC

J: TRBJ1-5
D: .
V: TRBV10-3
size: .
CDR3: CAISESISSNQPQHF
DNA: TGTGCCATCAGTGAGTCAATATCTAGCAATCAGCCCCAGCATTTT

J: TRBJ1-1
D: .
V: TRBV7-6
size: .
CDR3: CASSPTGPKNTEAFF
DNA: TGTGCCAGCAGCCCGACCGGGCCAAAGAACACTGAAGCTTTCTTT

J: TRBJ1-2
D: .
V: TRBV19
size: .
CDR3: CASSMRPTNYGYTF
DNA: TGTGCCAGTAGTATGAGGCCCACTAACTATGGCTACACCTTC

J: TRBJ2-3
D: .
V: TRBV7-1
size: .
CDR3: CASSPLWPDTQYF
DNA: TGTGCCAGCAGCCCCCTCTGGCCAGATACGCAGTATTTT

J: TRBJ2-3
D: .
V: TRBV23-1
size: once
CDR3: CASSLDGYTDTQYF
DNA: TGCGCCAGCAGCTTAGATGGGTACACAGATACGCAGTATTTT

J: TRBJ1-5
D: .
V: TRBV10-3
size: .
CDR3: CAISEGDQPQHF
DNA: TGTGCCATCAGTGAGGGGGATCAGCCCCAGCATTTT

J: TRBJ1-2
D: .
V: TRBV5-1
size: .
CDR3: CASSLHGTDYGYTF
DNA: TGCGCCAGCAGCTTACACGGGACGGACTATGGCTACACCTTC

J: TRBJ2-7
D: TRBD2
V: TRBV19
size: .
CDR3: CASSSGSSYEQYF
DNA: TGTGCCAGCTCGAGCGGGAGCTCCTACGAGCAGTACTTC

J: TRBJ1-2
D: TRBD1
V: TRBV19
size: .
CDR3: CASSKQGDIYGYTF
DNA: TGTGCCAGTAGTAAGCAGGGGGACATCTATGGCTACACCTTC

J: TRBJ1-4
D: .
V: TRBV19
size: .
CDR3: CASSLGFGAGEKLFF
DNA: TGTGCCAGTAGTCTCGGTTTTGGGGCAGGGGAAAAACTGTTTTTT

J: TRBJ1-2
D: .
V: TRBV11-3
size: medium-sized
CDR3: CASSSPGQTGLYGYTF
DNA: TGTGCCAGCAGCTCCCCCGGACAAACGGGTCTCTATGGCTACACCTTC

J: TRBJ1-1
D: .
V: TRBV19
size: .
CDR3: CATIGTYENTEAFF
DNA: TGTGCCACCATCGGGACGTATGAGAACACTGAAGCTTTCTTT

J: TRBJ2-1
D: TRBD2
V: TRBV15
size: .
CDR3: CATSWNSGRVGNEQFF
DNA: TGTGCCACCAGCTGGAATAGCGGGAGGGTTGGCAATGAGCAGTTCTTC

J: TRBJ1-6
D: .
V: TRBV11-3
size: .
CDR3: CASSSGAHNSPLHF
DNA: TGTGCCAGCAGCTCCGGGGCACATAATTCACCCCTCCACTTT

J: TRBJ1-1
D: .
V: TRBV9
size: .
CDR3: CASSFSPRLNTEAFF
DNA: TGTGCCAGCAGCTTCTCCCCTAGGTTGAACACTGAAGCTTTCTTT

J: TRBJ1-1
D: TRBD1
V: TRBV6-8
size: .
CDR3: CASRQGGWTEAFF
DNA: TGTGCCAGCAGACAGGGGGGGTGGACTGAAGCTTTCTTT

J: TRBJ2-2
D: .
V: TRBV6-8
size: .
CDR3: CASSYSGGGTGELFF
DNA: TGTGCCAGCAGTTACTCTGGGGGTGGCACCGGGGAGCTGTTTTTT

J: TRBJ2-7
D: TRBD2
V: TRBV7-1
size: .
CDR3: CASSLASGSYEQYF
DNA: TGTGCCAGCAGCTTAGCTAGCGGGAGCTACGAGCAGTACTTC

J: TRBJ1-2
D: .
V: TRBV19
size: .
CDR3: CASSIGGRYPGYTF
DNA: TGTGCCAGTAGTATAGGGGGGCGGTACCCTGGCTACACCTTC

J: TRBJ2-5
D: TRBD1
V: TRBV28
size: .
CDR3: CASSNRPGTGGINQETQYF
DNA: TGTGCCAGCAGCAATAGACCCGGGACAGGGGGTATAAATCAAGAGACCCAGTACTTC

J: TRBJ2-7
D: TRBD1
V: TRBV29-1
size: .
CDR3: CSVKQGFISYEQYF
DNA: TGCAGCGTAAAACAGGGGTTCATCTCCTACGAGCAGTACTTC

J: TRBJ1-1
D: TRBD1
V: TRBV16
size: .
CDR3: CASSQPALWDRGDRAFF
DNA: TGTGCCAGCAGCCAGCCGGCCCTCTGGGACAGGGGGGATCGGGCTTTCTTT

J: TRBJ2-2
D: .
V: TRBV12-5
size: .
CDR3: CASGWVGGTGELFF
DNA: TGTGCTAGTGGTTGGGTTGGGGGGACCGGGGAGCTGTTTTTT

J: TRBJ1-1
D: .
V: TRBV19
size: .
CDR3: CASSIRGGNTEAFF
DNA: TGTGCCAGTAGTATAAGAGGGGGGAACACTGAAGCTTTCTTT

J: TRBJ2-7
D: TRBD2
V: TRBV11-3
size: .
CDR3: CASSLIYLYGRATTLYEQYF
DNA: TGTGCCAGCAGCTTAATTTACCTGTACGGGAGGGCGACTACCCTCTACGAGCAGTACTTC

J: TRBJ2-5
D: .
V: TRBV10-2
size: once
CDR3: CASSESPGATQYF
DNA: TGCGCCAGCAGTGAGTCGCCGGGTGCAACCCAGTACTTC

J: TRBJ1-1
D: .
V: TRBV6-4
size: .
CDR3: CASSRGTRYKDTEAFF
DNA: TGTGCCAGCAGTCGAGGGACAAGGTACAAAGACACTGAAGCTTTCTTT

J: TRBJ1-1
D: .
V: TRBV6-8
size: few
CDR3: CAISGTGRENTEAFF
DNA: TGTGCCATCAGTGGAACGGGCCGAGAGAACACTGAAGCTTTCTTT

J: TRBJ1-2
D: .
V: TRBV6-8
size: .
CDR3: CASSYPGRLGYGYTF
DNA: TGTGCCAGCAGTTACCCAGGGAGGCTGGGCTATGGCTACACCTTC